This is a list of T cell receptor beta chains from one sample in a study of glioma-infiltrating T cells after dendritic cell vaccination. The data were produced by immunoSEQ multiplex PCR, yet TCRdb's version contains in-frame clones alone and is incomplete. The sample holds about 82,000 clones, roughly 90% seen once. The starting material was blood, obtained before dendritic cell vaccination. Every receptor here comes from a human donor with glioblastoma. Each CDR3 is given with its conserved first and last residue. The D gene is left open where the match is weak. Rows give clone size only sometimes, using once, few, many, or a class for an expanded clone.

NA	TRBV10-2	NA	TRBJ2-1	CASSYFLEDASYEQFF	TGCGCCAGCAGTTACTTCCTAGAAGACGCTTCCTATGAGCAGTTCTTC
TRBD1	TRBV5-4	NA	TRBJ1-2	CASSLGQGGTYGYTF	TGTGCCAGCAGCTTGGGACAGGGGGGTACCTATGGCTACACCTTC
NA	TRBV4-2	NA	TRBJ1-3	CASSQDGGSGNTIYF	TGTGCCAGCAGCCAAGATGGCGGGTCTGGAAACACCATATATTTT
TRBD2	TRBV9	NA	TRBJ2-7	CASSVSSGETYEQYF	TGTGCCAGCAGCGTCTCTAGCGGGGAAACTTACGAGCAGTACTTC
TRBD1	TRBV6-1	NA	TRBJ2-5	CASSRQGVEETQYF	TGTGCCAGCAGCCGACAGGGGGTGGAAGAGACCCAGTACTTC
NA	TRBV10-3	once	TRBJ2-1	CATHLTLSGNEQFF	TGTGCCACCCACCTAACCTTATCGGGCAATGAGCAGTTCTTC
NA	TRBV19	NA	TRBJ1-6	CATRASGSPLHF	TGTGCCACCCGGGCCAGCGGTTCACCCCTCCACTTT
NA	TRBV29-1	NA	TRBJ1-1	CSVEEVTDTEAFF	TGCAGCGTTGAAGAGGTCACGGACACTGAAGCTTTCTTT
NA	TRBV4-1	NA	TRBJ2-5	CASSPVRVETQYF	TGCGCCAGCAGCCCTGTACGGGTAGAGACCCAGTACTTC
TRBD2	TRBV5-1	NA	TRBJ2-3	CASSIGTSGGLDTQYF	TGCGCCAGCAGCATCGGGACTAGCGGGGGGTTGGATACGCAGTATTTT
NA	TRBV7-3	NA	TRBJ2-3	CASSLTAAGTDTQYF	TGTGCCAGCAGCTTAACAGCAGCGGGCACAGATACGCAGTATTTT
NA	TRBV11-2	NA	TRBJ1-6	CASRGLNSPLHF	TGTGCCAGCAGGGGGCTGAATTCACCCCTCCACTTT
NA	TRBV10-3	NA	TRBJ1-2	CAISDDPSGGYTF	TGTGCCATCAGTGATGACCCGTCGGGTGGCTACACCTTC
TRBD1	TRBV5-1	NA	TRBJ2-2	CASSVAPYGTGGTGELFF	TGCGCCAGCAGCGTTGCCCCGTACGGGACAGGGGGCACCGGGGAGCTGTTTTTT
TRBD2	TRBV30	once	TRBJ2-1	CAGRFPGLAGRDEQFF	TGTGCCGGTAGATTTCCGGGACTAGCGGGAAGGGATGAGCAGTTCTTC
TRBD1	TRBV19	NA	TRBJ1-5	CASSTSEAQGAQPQHF	TGTGCCAGTAGTACCTCCGAGGCACAGGGGGCTCAGCCCCAGCATTTT
TRBD2	TRBV14	NA	TRBJ2-7	CASSQGLVYEQYF	TGTGCCAGCAGCCAGGGACTAGTGTACGAGCAGTACTTC
TRBD2	TRBV29-1	NA	TRBJ2-1	CSETSGTSGTYNEQFF	TGCAGCGAGACCTCAGGGACTAGCGGGACCTACAATGAGCAGTTCTTC
TRBD2	TRBV7-8	NA	TRBJ2-7	CASSGLAGVLQYF	TGTGCCAGCAGCGGACTAGCGGGAGTGTTGCAGTACTTC
TRBD2	TRBV15	NA	TRBJ2-1	CATSGSGRGPNEQFF	TGTGCCACCAGCGGTAGCGGGAGAGGACCCAATGAGCAGTTCTTC
TRBD1	TRBV28	NA	TRBJ2-5	CASRTGTQETQYF	TGTGCCAGCCGGACAGGGACGCAAGAGACCCAGTACTTC
NA	TRBV10-3	NA	TRBJ1-1	CAISEGPENTEAFF	TGTGCCATCAGTGAGGGGCCGGAGAACACTGAAGCTTTCTTT
TRBD1	TRBV15	NA	TRBJ1-4	CAAKTGTNEKLFF	TGTGCCGCGAAGACAGGGACTAATGAAAAACTGTTTTTT
TRBD2	TRBV6-1	NA	TRBJ2-2	CASRKRGDHTGELFF	TGTGCCAGCAGGAAGCGGGGGGACCACACCGGGGAGCTGTTTTTT
NA	TRBV7-6	NA	TRBJ2-7	CASRRVPGLRYYEQYF	TGTGCCAGCAGGCGCGTCCCGGGACTCAGATACTACGAGCAGTACTTC
TRBD2	TRBV5-5	NA	TRBJ2-5	CASSAGLALNQETQYF	TGTGCCAGCAGCGCCGGACTAGCGCTCAACCAAGAGACCCAGTACTTC
TRBD2	TRBV9	NA	TRBJ2-5	CASSPQGGGFQETQYF	TGTGCCAGCAGCCCCCAGGGCGGGGGATTCCAAGAGACCCAGTACTTC
TRBD2	TRBV4-1	NA	TRBJ2-3	CASSQVAGLATQYF	TGCGCCAGCAGCCAAGTCGCAGGACTAGCGACGCAGTATTTT